Listed below are T cell receptor beta chains from one sample, sequenced in a study of identical twins. One entry per CDR3 protein results from TCRdb running MiXCR on the 5' RACE reads. Of about 690,000 distinct CDR3 sequences listed, 6.1% are singletons. The specimen sequenced was naive T cells sorted from blood. The origin of the receptors is a man in his late teens or twenties in good health. Each CDR3 is given with its conserved first and last residue. The D gene is left open where the match is weak. The size field is filled for only some rows; it gives once, few, many or a size class.

d_call,v_call,clone_size,j_call,cdr3_nt,cdr3_aa
TRBD1,TRBV24-1,many,TRBJ2-5,TGTGCCACCAGTGCCATGGGGCAGGGGGAAGAGACCCAGTACTTC,CATSAMGQGEETQYF
-,TRBV7-2,few,TRBJ2-1,TGTGCCAGCAGCCCCATGAACCCCGGTGAGCAGTTCTTC,CASSPMNPGEQFF
TRBD2,TRBV28,few,TRBJ2-4,TGTGCCAGCAGTCCTAGGGCGGCCCGTGGCGGGAGGGCCGAAAACATTCAGTACTTC,CASSPRAARGGRAENIQYF
-,TRBV12-3/TRBV12-4,many,TRBJ2-7,TGTGCCAGCAGTGATCGGTCCTACGAGCAGTACTTC,CASSDRSYEQYF
-,TRBV12-3/TRBV12-4,many,TRBJ2-1,TGTGCCAGCAGTTTGGGCTTTGAGCAGTTCTTC,CASSLGFEQFF
-,TRBV27,few,TRBJ2-4,TGTGCCAGCAGAGGAGGCGTACTAGCCAAAAACATTCAGTACTTC,CASRGGVLAKNIQYF
TRBD2,TRBV7-9,few,TRBJ2-7,TGTGCCAGCAGCAGAAACGGGAGGGACTACGAGCAGTACTTC,CASSRNGRDYEQYF
TRBD2,TRBV5-1,few,TRBJ2-2,TGCGCCAGCAGCATAACTAGCGGGAGCGCGAACACCGGGGAGCTGTTTTTT,CASSITSGSANTGELFF
-,TRBV4-2,few,TRBJ1-1,TGTGCCAGCAGCCAAGATCCCGCGCAGAACACTGAAGCTTTCTTT,CASSQDPAQNTEAFF
TRBD1,TRBV29-1,many,TRBJ2-7,TGCAGCTACAGGGACAGTCCCTACGAGCAGTACTTC,CSYRDSPYEQYF
-,TRBV12-3/TRBV12-4,many,TRBJ2-3,TGTGCCAGCAGTTTTGGCAGGGGCACAGATACGCAGTATTTT,CASSFGRGTDTQYF
TRBD2,TRBV7-3,many,TRBJ2-1,TGTGCCAGCAGCCAGAGCGGGAGGGCCTACAATGAGCAGTTCTTC,CASSQSGRAYNEQFF
-,TRBV6-5,many,TRBJ2-2,TGTGCCAGCAGTTACTCGGCGGCAGGCCCTTCTGGGGAGCTGTTTTTT,CASSYSAAGPSGELFF
-,TRBV9,-,TRBJ2-1,TGTGCCAGCAGCGACCTTGGGGCTCGATACAATGAGCAGTTCTTC,CASSDLGARYNEQFF
-,TRBV4-3,many,TRBJ2-2,TGCGCCAGCAGCCAATACGGGACGAACACCGGGGAGCTGTTTTTT,CASSQYGTNTGELFF
TRBD1,TRBV20-1,many,TRBJ2-6,TGCAGTGCAAGAAACAGGGGCGCTGGGGCCAACGTCCTGACTTTC,CSARNRGAGANVLTF
TRBD2,TRBV7-6,-,TRBJ2-2,TGTGCCAGCAGCTCATTAGCGGGACAAGTCACCGGGGAGCTGTTTTTT,CASSSLAGQVTGELFF
-,TRBV5-1,many,TRBJ1-1,TGCGCCAGCAGACAGGGTGGCACTGAAGCTTTCTTT,CASRQGGTEAFF
TRBD2,TRBV5-1,many,TRBJ2-1,TGCGCCAGCAGCTTGGGTAGCGGGAGTCACAATGAGCAGTTCTTC,CASSLGSGSHNEQFF
-,TRBV3-1,few,TRBJ2-7,TGTGCCAGCAGCCAAGGCTGGGGAGGCGAGCAGTACTTC,CASSQGWGGEQYF
TRBD2,TRBV20-1,many,TRBJ2-3,TGCAGTGCTGTCCGACTAGCGGGGAGCACAGATACGCAGTATTTT,CSAVRLAGSTDTQYF
-,TRBV10-3,-,TRBJ2-3,TGTGCCATCAGTCAAGGGGTAACAGATACGCAGTATTTT,CAISQGVTDTQYF
-,TRBV29-1,many,TRBJ2-3,TGCAGCGTTATCCGGGATACGCAGTATTTT,CSVIRDTQYF
TRBD2,TRBV12-3/TRBV12-4,-,TRBJ2-1,TGTGCCAGCAGTCCAGGGGGACCGGTACTAGCGGGAGACCCCTACAATGAGCAGTTCTTC,CASSPGGPVLAGDPYNEQFF
-,TRBV6-2/TRBV6-3,many,TRBJ2-1,TGTGCCAGCACAGGGGATGAGCAGTTCTTC,CASTGDEQFF
-,TRBV15,many,TRBJ2-7,TGTGCCACCAGCAGAGAGGAGGACCCCTACGAGCAGTACTTC,CATSREEDPYEQYF
TRBD1,TRBV5-1,-,TRBJ1-2,TGCGCCAGCAGCACAGACAGGGGGGAAGATGGCTACACCTTC,CASSTDRGEDGYTF
-,TRBV5-5,many,TRBJ2-1,TGTGCCAGCAGCTTGGCCCTGTTAGGGCCCAATGAGCAGTTCTTC,CASSLALLGPNEQFF
-,TRBV5-5,many,TRBJ2-7,TGTGCCAGCAGCCGCGCAGGGCCCTCCTACGAGCAGTACTTC,CASSRAGPSYEQYF
-,TRBV20-1,many,TRBJ1-2,TGCAGTGCTATAGGGGGGGATGGCTACACCTTC,CSAIGGDGYTF
-,TRBV25-1,many,TRBJ2-5,TGTGCCAGCAGGGCAAGGGATTGGACAGAACAAGAGACCCAGTACTTC,CASRARDWTEQETQYF
-,TRBV5-1,many,TRBJ2-1,TGCGCCAGCAGCCCCTTGGCAGGGGAGAGCAATGAGCAGTTCTTC,CASSPLAGESNEQFF
-,TRBV5-5,-,TRBJ2-5,TGTGCCAGCAGCTGGGTATTCGTTCAGGGGGAGACCCAGTACTTC,CASSWVFVQGETQYF
TRBD1,TRBV10-3,many,TRBJ1-1,TGTGCCATCAGTACATGGGACAGGGTCACTGAAGCTTTCTTT,CAISTWDRVTEAFF